These 17 T cell receptor delta chains came from one sample sequenced in a study of delta chain sequences of gamma delta T cells. TCRdb re-called the 5' RACE reads with CATT. The sample carries over 2,000 delta-chain clones, around 30% recorded once. The sample was either unsorted cells or a sorted T cell fraction (not recorded which). These receptors were collected from a human donor in good health.

No V gene was called, and the J gene is TRDJ1; TRDD3, the table's D call, was not compared with the DNA. The CDR3 contains 18 residues. CDR3 coding DNA: TGTAGTGTCTTGGGGGCCTTCACTGGGGGCCCTGACACCGATAAACTCATCTTT. Residues: CSVLGAFTGGPDTDKLIF.

This clone is labeled medium-sized (0.01 to 0.1%). This rearrangement joins TRDV2 to TRDJ1, with 7 bases identical to TRDD3. CDR3 size: 18 residues. Germline-derived CDR1 and CDR2 are GEAIGNYY and EKD. With V trimmed by 0 bases and J by 3 bases, 15 bases remained unmatched. CDR3 loop: CACDTVLRDTKSPDKLIF. In nucleotides, the CDR3 is TGTGCCTGTGACACCGTACTAAGGGATACCAAAAGCCCCGATAAACTCATCTTT.

The chain is built from TRDV2 and TRDJ1; 8 positions match TRDD3. V was clipped by 4 bases and J by 3 bases; unmatched bases: 15. Germline loops: CDR1 GEAIGNYY, CDR2 EKD. The CDR3 is 17 residues long. CDR3 loop: CACDLLSGGPLSDKLIF. CDR3 sequence (DNA): TGTGCCTGTGATTTACTCTCTGGGGGACCCCTCTCCGATAAACTCATCTTT.

Concerning this clone itself: A much larger clonotype is one base distant, so this may be a read error. The V and J genes are TRDV2 and TRDJ3, with TRDD3 identical over 7 bases. Per the germline V gene, CDR1 is GEAIGNYY and CDR2 is EKD. The CDR3 loop spans 22 amino acids. The CDR3 DNA reads as TGTGCCTGTGACACCGGCTGGGGGCCTCGTGGTAATCGTTCCTGGGACACCCGACTGATGTTTTTC. Translating it yields CACDTGWGPRGNRSWDTRLMFF.

This clone showed up just once. The chain combines TRDV2 with TRDJ1; 7 bases line up with TRDD3. This CDR3 has 16 amino acids. Germline V lookup: CDR1 GEAIGNYY, CDR2 EKD. J lost 0 bases, V lost 3 bases, and 9 bases had no gene match. The CDR3 spells CACDGLGGTYTDKLIF. DNA for the CDR3: TGTGCCTGTGACGGTCTGGGGGGTACCTACACCGATAAACTCATCTTT.

With regard to this clone: A much larger clone lies a single base off, so this may be a read error. The V call is TRDV2, the J call TRDJ1, with 9 bases identical to TRDD3. Germline CDR1 is GEAIGNYY and CDR2 is EKD. CDR3 length: 15 residues. The CDR3 nucleotides read TGTGCCTGTGACACACTGGGGGGATACACCGATAAACCCATCTTT. It yields the protein CACDTLGGYTDKPIF.

This clone rates as medium-sized. This chain uses TRDV2 with TRDJ1, with 11 bases identical to TRDD3. The CDR3 runs to 19 residues. Germline V gene lookup returns CDR1 GEAIGNYY and CDR2 EKD. V lost 0 bases to trimming and J lost 2 bases; unmatched junction nucleotides: 13. The CDR3 sequence is CACDTVHPGGYRGTDKLIF. The CDR3 bases are TGTGCCTGTGACACCGTTCACCCTGGGGGATACAGAGGGACCGATAAACTCATCTTT.

This clone was detected a few times. Although no V gene was called, TRDJ1 is the J gene; the D call of TRDD3 is as the table states it, not checked on the DNA. CDR3 length: 29 residues. The CDR3 coding sequence is TGCTCGCCTACTTTCTTGGGGGGTGTTTCATTGTGCCTTCCTACGAGACTGGGGGATACCGGAAAGCACACCGATAAACTCATCTTT. Protein product: CSPTFLGGVSLCLPTRLGDTGKHTDKLIF.

Relative to its sample, this clone is medium-sized. The CDR3 DNA is TGTGCCTGTGACGCTTCCTCTTGGGGTAGCTCCTGGGACACCCGACAGATGTTTTTC. Translated, it gives CACDASSWGSSWDTRQMFF. The V and J genes are TRDV2 and TRDJ3; D possibly corresponds to TRDD2 (6 bases). The germline V and J ends were trimmed by 3 bases and 0 bases, with 17 bases remaining between them. CDR1 is GEAIGNYY, CDR2 EKD, per germline. This CDR3 is 19 amino acids long.

By sample share, this clone is medium-sized. The rearrangement joins TRDV2 to TRDJ3; maybe TRDD3 (6 bases). The CDR3 has 21 residues. Trimming stripped 0 bases from V and 0 bases from J, with 20 bases between. Germline values: CDR1 GEAIGNYY, CDR2 EKD. The CDR3 protein is CACDTVSKVGGSSWDTRQMFF. The CDR3 DNA reads as TGTGCCTGTGACACCGTATCAAAGGTTGGGGGGTCCTCCTGGGACACCCGACAGATGTTTTTC.

This clone appeared a few times. Written as DNA, the CDR3 is TGTGCCTGTGACAAAATCGGGCTGGGGGTTACGTACACCGATAAACTCATCTTT. Encoded protein: CACDKIGLGVTYTDKLIF. The gene calls are TRDV2 and TRDJ1, with 7 bases fitting TRDD3. The germline gives CDR1 GEAIGNYY, CDR2 EKD. The CDR3 has 18 residues. Trimming at V came to 2 bases and at J to 0 bases, leaving 14 bases not matched to a gene.

This clone counts as medium-sized (0.01 to 0.1%). J is TRDJ1 and V is TRDV2; 9 nucleotides agree with TRDD3. The CDR3 has 21 residues. V lost 0 bases, J lost 2 bases, and 21 bases stayed unmatched. Germline CDR1 and CDR2: GEAIGNYY and EKD. CDR3 nucleotides: TGTGCCTGTGACACCGTCCTCCTACGAACTGGGGGACCCGAAGGGACCGATAAACTCATCTTT. This translates into CACDTVLLRTGGPEGTDKLIF.

This clone is medium-sized in the sample. This chain joins TRDV2 and TRDJ1; 11 bases match TRDD3. The CDR3 is 19 amino acids. V dropped 0 bases and J dropped 0; count of bases not matched to a gene: 11. Germline loops: CDR1 GEAIGNYY, CDR2 EKD. CDR3 DNA sequence: TGTGCCTGTGACACCGTAGTTGGGGGATACGCGGTGGACACCGATAAACTCATCTTT. Translation: CACDTVVGGYAVDTDKLIF.

By proportion, this clone is medium-sized. The chain employs TRDV2 and TRDJ3, with 7 positions matching TRDD3. Germline V lookup: CDR1 GEAIGNYY, CDR2 EKD. This CDR3 contains 17 residues. Unmatched junction bases numbered 4, after V lost 1 base and J lost 2 bases. The CDR3 sequence is CACDTAGGPWDTRQMFF. The CDR3 bases are TGTGCCTGTGACACTGCTGGGGGCCCCTGGGACACCCGACAGATGTTTTTC.

On this clone itself: TCRdb has a much larger clone's protein, which differs at residue 10 from the translation of this DNA, likely because of a read error; what is shown is the protein translated from the DNA. The chain is built from TRAV29/DV5 and TRDJ4; 10 bases are shared with TRDD3. With 4 bases clipped from V and 1 base from J, the junction kept 10 bases outside the gene matches. Germline CDR1 NSMFDY, CDR2 ISSIKDK. CDR3 length: 15 amino acids. CDR3 in amino acids: CAAPYWGMAHRPLIF. For the CDR3, the DNA is TGTGCAGCACCCTACTGGGGGATGGCCCACAGACCCCTGATCTTT.

With respect to this clone: TCRdb pairs this DNA with a much larger clone's protein that differs at residue 5, likely a read error; the protein shown was translated from the DNA. The chain recombines TRDV2 with TRDJ1, with D perhaps TRDD3 (5 bases). This CDR3 has 15 amino acids. V lost 3 bases and J lost 2, with 15 bases in between. Looked up from germline, CDR1 is GEAIGNYY and CDR2 is EKD. The CDR3 here is CACDAVGGVTDKLIF. The CDR3 DNA follows: TGTGCCTGTGACGCCGTAGGGGGGGTAACCGATAAACTCATCTTT.

This clone is classed as medium-sized. The rearrangement uses TRDV2 and TRDJ1, with TRDD3 matching over 9 bases. CDR1 is GEAIGNYY and CDR2 is EKD in the germline V gene. J lost 1 base, V lost 0 bases, and 8 bases had no gene match. This CDR3 has 17 amino acids. CDR3 in amino acids: CACDTLLGEQSTDKLIF. The CDR3 DNA sequence: TGTGCCTGTGACACCCTACTGGGGGAACAAAGCACCGATAAACTCATCTTT.